This T cell receptor beta chain was recovered during a study of CD8 T cells in ankylosing spondylitis. Study results and limitations: Disease-linked clones, CD8+, were relatively rare in peripheral blood. The study looked at matched synovial fluid samples from ankylosing spondylitis patients. Disease-linked clones were reported to be significantly enriched there. For ankylosing spondylitis blood, a TCR beta motif of under 10 highly homologous variants appeared characteristic.

TCRdb ran MiXCR on the 5' RACE reads and lists one entry per CDR3 protein. The sample consists of tens of thousands of distinct CDR3 sequences, roughly 27% of them appearing once. With V trimmed by 2 bases and J by 6 bases, 6 bases remained unmatched. Germline values: CDR1 DFQATT, CDR2 SNEGSKA (reference sequence). The CDR3 consists of 14 residues. This clonotype was observed at least ten times. Antigen specificity is unknown. Sequencing was carried out using blood, either unsorted or a sorted T cell fraction (not recorded which). The chain carries TRBV20-1 and TRBJ1-2; 10 bases fit TRBD1. This receptor was obtained from a male donor with ankylosing spondylitis or in good health (not recorded which). The CDR3 DNA sequence: TGCAGTGCTAGACCGCCGGGACAGGGGAATGGCTACACCTTC. Protein product: CSARPPGQGNGYTF.